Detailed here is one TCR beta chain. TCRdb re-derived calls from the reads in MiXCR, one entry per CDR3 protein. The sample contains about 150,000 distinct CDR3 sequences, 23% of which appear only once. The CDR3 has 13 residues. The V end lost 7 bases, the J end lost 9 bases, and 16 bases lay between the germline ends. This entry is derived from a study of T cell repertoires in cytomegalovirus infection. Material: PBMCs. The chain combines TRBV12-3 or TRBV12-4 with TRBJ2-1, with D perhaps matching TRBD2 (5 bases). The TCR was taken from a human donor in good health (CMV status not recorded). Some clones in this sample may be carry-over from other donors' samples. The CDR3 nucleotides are TGTGCCAGCATCCTTACCGCCCGGGGTGAGCAGTTCTTC. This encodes CASILTARGEQFF.